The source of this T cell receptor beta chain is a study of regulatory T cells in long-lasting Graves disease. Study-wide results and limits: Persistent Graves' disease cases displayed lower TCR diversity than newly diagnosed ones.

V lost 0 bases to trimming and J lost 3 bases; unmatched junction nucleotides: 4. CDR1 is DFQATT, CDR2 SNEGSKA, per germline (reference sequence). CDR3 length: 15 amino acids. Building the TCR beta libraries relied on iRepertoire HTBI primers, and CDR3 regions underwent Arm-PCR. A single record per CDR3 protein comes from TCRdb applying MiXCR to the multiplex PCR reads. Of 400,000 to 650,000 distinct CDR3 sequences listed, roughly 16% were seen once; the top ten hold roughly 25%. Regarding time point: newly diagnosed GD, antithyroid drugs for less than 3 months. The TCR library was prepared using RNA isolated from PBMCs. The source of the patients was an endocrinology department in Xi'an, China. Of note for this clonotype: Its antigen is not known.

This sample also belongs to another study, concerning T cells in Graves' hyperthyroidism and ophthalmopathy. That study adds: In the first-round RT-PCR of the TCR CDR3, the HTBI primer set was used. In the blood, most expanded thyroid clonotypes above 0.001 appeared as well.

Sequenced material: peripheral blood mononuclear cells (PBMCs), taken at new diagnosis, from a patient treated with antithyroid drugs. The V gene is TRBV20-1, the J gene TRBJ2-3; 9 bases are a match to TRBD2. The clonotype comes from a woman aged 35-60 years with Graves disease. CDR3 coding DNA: TGCAGTGCTAGAGACCGTAGCGGGAGTACAGATACGCAGTATTTT. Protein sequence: CSARDRSGSTDTQYF.